This TCR beta chain was observed in a study of cytomegalovirus exposure and HLA in healthy donors. Overall study findings and caveats: Some TCR beta chains (roughly 150 of them) were listed as cytomegalovirus-associated. Within the 95 to 150 validation repertoires, first-cohort TCR clusters tended to co-occur, according to a later analysis.

The CDR3 is made up of 13 amino acids. Germline CDR1 reads SQVTM; CDR2 reads ANQGSEA. V lost 4 bases and J lost 4; bases outside the gene matches: 6. Some clones are missing from TCRdb's copy, which holds only in-frame ones; the method was immunoSEQ multiplex PCR. The sample lists over 250,000 clones, 80% to 90% occurring once. To note about this clone: What it recognizes is unknown.

This chain joins TRBV29-1 and TRBJ1-2, with 7 nucleotides matching TRBD1. The sequenced sample consisted of PBMCs. This receptor was obtained from a woman under 30 in good health and CMV-seronegative. The chain's CDR3 is CSVAHDRAYGYTF. CDR3 sequence (DNA): TGCAGCGTTGCCCACGACAGGGCCTATGGCTACACCTTC.